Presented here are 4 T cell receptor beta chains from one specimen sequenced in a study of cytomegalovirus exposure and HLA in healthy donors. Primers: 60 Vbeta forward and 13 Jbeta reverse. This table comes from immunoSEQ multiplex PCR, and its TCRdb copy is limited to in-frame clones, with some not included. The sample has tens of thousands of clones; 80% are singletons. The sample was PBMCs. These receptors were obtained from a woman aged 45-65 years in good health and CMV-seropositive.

The CDR3 DNA follows: TGTGCCAGCAGCGTAGGAACAGGGCTGTCCCATGAGCAGTTCTTC. The encoded protein is CASSVGTGLSHEQFF. The chain combines TRBV9 with TRBJ2-1; tentatively, D is TRBD1 (6 bases). Per the germline V gene, CDR1 is SGDLS and CDR2 is YYNGEE. CDR3 length: 15 residues. V was pared by 0 bases and J by 8 bases, with 15 bases between.

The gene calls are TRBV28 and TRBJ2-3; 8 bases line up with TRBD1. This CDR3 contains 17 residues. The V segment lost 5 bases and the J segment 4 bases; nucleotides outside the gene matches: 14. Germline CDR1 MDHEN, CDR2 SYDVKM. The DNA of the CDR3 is TGTGCCAGCAGTGCCAGGCCGGGACAGGTAACCGCAGATACGCAGTATTTT. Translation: CASSARPGQVTADTQYF.

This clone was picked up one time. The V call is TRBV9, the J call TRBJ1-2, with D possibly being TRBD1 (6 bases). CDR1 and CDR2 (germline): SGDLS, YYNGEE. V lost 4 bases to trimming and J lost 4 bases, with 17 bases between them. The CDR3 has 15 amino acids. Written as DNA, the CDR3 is TGTGCCAGCAGCCCTCTACCCGGACAGTCCTATGGCTACACCTTC. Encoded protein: CASSPLPGQSYGYTF. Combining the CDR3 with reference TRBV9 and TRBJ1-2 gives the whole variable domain DSGVTQTPKHLITATGQRVTLRCSPRSGDLSVYWYQQSLDQGLQFLIQYYNGEERAKGNILERFSAQQFPDLHSELNLSSLELGDSALYFCASSPLPGQSYGYTFGSGTRLTVV.

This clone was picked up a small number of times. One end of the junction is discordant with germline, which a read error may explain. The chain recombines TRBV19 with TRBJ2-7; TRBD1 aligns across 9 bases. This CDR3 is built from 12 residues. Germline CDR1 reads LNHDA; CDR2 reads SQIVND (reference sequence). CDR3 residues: CAMGQGSCEQYF. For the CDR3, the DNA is TGTGCCATGGGACAGGGTTCCTGCGAGCAGTACTTC.